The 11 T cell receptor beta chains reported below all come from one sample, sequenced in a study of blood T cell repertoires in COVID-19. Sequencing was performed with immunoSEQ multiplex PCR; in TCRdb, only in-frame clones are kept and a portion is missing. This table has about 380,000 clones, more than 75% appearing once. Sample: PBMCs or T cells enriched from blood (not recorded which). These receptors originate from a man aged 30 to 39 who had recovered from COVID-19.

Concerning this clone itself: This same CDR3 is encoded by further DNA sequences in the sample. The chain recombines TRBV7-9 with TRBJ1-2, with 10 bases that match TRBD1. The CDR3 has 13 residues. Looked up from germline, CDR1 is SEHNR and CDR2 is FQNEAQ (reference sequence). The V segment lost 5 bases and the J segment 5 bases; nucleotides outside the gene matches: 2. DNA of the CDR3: TGTGCCAGCAGCCTGGGACAGGGGTATGGCTACACCTTC. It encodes CASSLGQGYGYTF.

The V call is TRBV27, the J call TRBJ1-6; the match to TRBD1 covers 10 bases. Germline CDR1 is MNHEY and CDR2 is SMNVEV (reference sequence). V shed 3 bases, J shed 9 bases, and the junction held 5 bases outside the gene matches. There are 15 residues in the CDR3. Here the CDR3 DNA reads TGTGCCAGCAGTTTTATTGGGACAGGGGTTTCACCCCTCCACTTT. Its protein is CASSFIGTGVSPLHF.

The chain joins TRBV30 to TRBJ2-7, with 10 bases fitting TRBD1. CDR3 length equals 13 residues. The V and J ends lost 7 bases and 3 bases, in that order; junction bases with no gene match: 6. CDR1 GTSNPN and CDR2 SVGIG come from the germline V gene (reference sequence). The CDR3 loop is CAFDRGRFYEQYF. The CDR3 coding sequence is TGTGCCTTCGACAGGGGGCGCTTCTACGAGCAGTACTTC.

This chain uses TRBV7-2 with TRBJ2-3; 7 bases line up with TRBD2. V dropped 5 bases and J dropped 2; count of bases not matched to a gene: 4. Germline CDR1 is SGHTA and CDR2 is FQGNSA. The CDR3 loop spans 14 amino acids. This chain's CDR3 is CASSVGGTTDTQYF. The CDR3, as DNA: TGTGCCAGCAGCGTCGGGGGGACCACAGATACGCAGTATTTT.

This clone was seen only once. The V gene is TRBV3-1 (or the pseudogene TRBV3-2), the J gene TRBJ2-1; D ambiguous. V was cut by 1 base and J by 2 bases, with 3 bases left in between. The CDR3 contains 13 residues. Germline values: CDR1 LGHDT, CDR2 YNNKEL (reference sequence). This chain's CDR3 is CASSQAPYNEQFF. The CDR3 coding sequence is TGTGCCAGCAGCCAAGCTCCCTACAATGAGCAGTTCTTC.

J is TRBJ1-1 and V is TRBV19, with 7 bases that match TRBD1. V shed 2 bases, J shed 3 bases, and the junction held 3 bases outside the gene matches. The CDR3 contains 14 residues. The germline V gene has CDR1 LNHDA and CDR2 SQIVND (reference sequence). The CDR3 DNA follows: TGTGCCAGTAGTATACCGGGACAGTACACTGAAGCTTTCTTT. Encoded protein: CASSIPGQYTEAFF.

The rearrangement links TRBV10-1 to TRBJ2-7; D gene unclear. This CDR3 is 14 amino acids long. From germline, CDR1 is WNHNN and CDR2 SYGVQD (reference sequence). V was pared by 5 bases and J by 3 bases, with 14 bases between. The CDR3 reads CASSHGQRSYEQYF. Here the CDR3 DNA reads TGCGCCAGCAGTCATGGCCAAAGGAGCTACGAGCAGTACTTC.

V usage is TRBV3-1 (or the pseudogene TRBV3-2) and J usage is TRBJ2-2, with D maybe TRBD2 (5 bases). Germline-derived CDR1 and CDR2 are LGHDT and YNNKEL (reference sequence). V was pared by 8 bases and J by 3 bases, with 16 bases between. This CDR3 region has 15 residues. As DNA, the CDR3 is TGTGCCAGCTCCTTAAAGCGGTACGACACCGGGGAGCTGTTTTTT. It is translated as CASSLKRYDTGELFF.

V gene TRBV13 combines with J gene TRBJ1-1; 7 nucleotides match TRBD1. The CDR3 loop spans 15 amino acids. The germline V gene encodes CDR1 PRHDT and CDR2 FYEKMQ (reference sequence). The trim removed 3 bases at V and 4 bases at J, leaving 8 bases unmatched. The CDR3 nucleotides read TGTGCCAGCAGCTTGAACAGGGGTACGGGCACTGAAGCTTTCTTT. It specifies CASSLNRGTGTEAFF.

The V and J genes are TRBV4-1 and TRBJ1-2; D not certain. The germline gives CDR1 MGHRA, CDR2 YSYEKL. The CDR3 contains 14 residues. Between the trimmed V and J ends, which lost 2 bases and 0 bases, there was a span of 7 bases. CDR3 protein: CASSQFGANYGYTF. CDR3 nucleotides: TGCGCCAGCAGCCAATTCGGAGCTAACTATGGCTACACCTTC.

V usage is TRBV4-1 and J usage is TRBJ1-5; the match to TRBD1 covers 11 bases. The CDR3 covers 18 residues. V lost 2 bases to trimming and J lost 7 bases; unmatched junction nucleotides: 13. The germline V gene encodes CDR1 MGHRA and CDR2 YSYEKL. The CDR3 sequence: CASSQRTTPGQGGQPQHF. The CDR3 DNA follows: TGCGCCAGCAGCCAAAGGACAACCCCGGGACAGGGGGGACAGCCCCAGCATTTT.